The rows below give T cell receptor beta chains drawn from one sample of a study of blood T cells in healthy people across ages. TCRdb called the 5' RACE reads again in MiXCR, with one record for every CDR3 protein. The repertoire holds some 860,000 distinct CDR3 sequences, with 45% to 70% as singletons. Sequencing was carried out using blood. All receptors derive from a middle-aged man in good health. Both conserved end residues are part of each CDR3. The D gene is left open where the match is weak. For some rows the clone size is stated as once, few or many, or as a class when expanded; others skip it.

j_gene	abundance	v_gene	d_gene	CDR3nt	CDR3aa
TRBJ2-3	NA	TRBV6-5	NA	TGTGCCAGCAGATATACAGAGGGGGGTACGCAGTATTTT	CASRYTEGGTQYF
TRBJ2-7	NA	TRBV20-1	NA	TGCAGTGCTAGCCCGGCAACGGGTTACCTATACGAGCAGTACTTC	CSASPATGYLYEQYF
TRBJ1-1	NA	TRBV20-1	NA	TGCAGTGCCCGGGAAAGGGGGAACACTGAAGCTTTCTTT	CSARERGNTEAFF
TRBJ2-1	NA	TRBV4-2	TRBD2	TGTGCCAGCAGCCAAGAAAGAGCGGGAGGGTCTGAGCAGTTCTTC	CASSQERAGGSEQFF
TRBJ2-5	NA	TRBV7-6	NA	TGTGCCAGCAGTCAATTGGGTGGGTCTATCCGGGGAGAGCAGTACTTC	CASSQLGGSIRGEQYF
TRBJ1-6	NA	TRBV29-1	TRBD1	TGCAGCGTTGGACAGGGTGGAGATTCACCCCTCCACTTT	CSVGQGGDSPLHF
TRBJ1-6	NA	TRBV5-1	NA	TGCGCCAGCAGCTTCCCCGACGGGCATAATTCACCCCTCCACTTT	CASSFPDGHNSPLHF
TRBJ2-3	NA	TRBV14	TRBD2	TGTGCCAGCAGCCAAGGCCGGCTAGCGGGTACGCAGTATTTT	CASSQGRLAGTQYF
TRBJ2-3	NA	TRBV27	NA	TGTGCCAGCAGTTTCCAGAGGGGGGGGACAGATACGCAGTATTTT	CASSFQRGGTDTQYF
TRBJ2-7	once	TRBV29-1	NA	TGCAGCGTTGAAAACCCGCAGGAGGCCGTATACGAGCAGTACTTC	CSVENPQEAVYEQYF
TRBJ2-5	NA	TRBV20-1	TRBD1	TGCAGTGCCGACAGGGGATGGGGGGAGACCCAGTACTTC	CSADRGWGETQYF
TRBJ2-7	few	TRBV6-5	NA	TGTGCCAGCAGTTGGGCTCCAGCGCCGAGCTCCTACGAGCAGTACTTC	CASSWAPAPSSYEQYF
TRBJ1-5	few	TRBV12-3/TRBV12-4	NA	TGTGCCAGCAGTTTAACCTCCAGGGCATCCCAGCCCCAGCATTTT	CASSLTSRASQPQHF
TRBJ2-1	NA	TRBV5-1	TRBD1	TGCGCCAGCAGCCCGGGACAGGGTTTTCCCCTGACCTCCGAGCAGTTCTTC	CASSPGQGFPLTSEQFF
TRBJ1-1	NA	TRBV6-1	NA	TGTGCCAGCAGTGAAGCGCGGTGGAACACTGAAGCTTTCTTT	CASSEARWNTEAFF
TRBJ2-7	NA	TRBV11-2	TRBD1	TGTGCCAGCAGCTTAGGAGGGCAGGGGGAATACGAGCAGTACTTC	CASSLGGQGEYEQYF
TRBJ2-1	NA	TRBV6-5	TRBD1	TGTGCCAGCAGTTCCCAGGGGGCCCCTGGGGATGAGCAGTTCTTC	CASSSQGAPGDEQFF
TRBJ2-1	NA	TRBV11-2	TRBD1	TGTGCCAGCAACCTCGGGACAGGGTTTAATGAGCAGTTCTTC	CASNLGTGFNEQFF
TRBJ2-1	NA	TRBV6-1	NA	TGTGCCAGCAGCGATGGCAGTACTCATGAGCAGTTCTTC	CASSDGSTHEQFF
TRBJ2-5	few	TRBV10-3	NA	TGTGCCATCAGTGAGCTGGGGCGGGTAAGCGTCCAGTACTTC	CAISELGRVSVQYF
TRBJ2-3	NA	TRBV27	NA	TGTGCCAGCAGTCCTAACCTGGACAGAGCCCCGGATACGCAGTATTTT	CASSPNLDRAPDTQYF
TRBJ2-6	NA	TRBV11-2	NA	TGTGCCAGCAGCTCCCCCCGGGGGCCCCTTAGGGGGGCCAACGTCCTGACTTTC	CASSSPRGPLRGANVLTF
TRBJ1-1	NA	TRBV14	NA	TGTGCCAGTTCCCCCTGGCTGGTGAACACTGAAGCTTTCTTT	CASSPWLVNTEAFF
TRBJ2-3	NA	TRBV20-1	TRBD1	TGCAGTGTCCTTACCCTCGGACAGGGCGCAGATACGCAGTATTTT	CSVLTLGQGADTQYF
TRBJ2-7	NA	TRBV27	TRBD2	TGTGCCAGCAGTTTGCTAGCGGGGAGCGAGCAGTACTTC	CASSLLAGSEQYF
TRBJ2-1	NA	TRBV28	NA	TGTGCCAGCGGAGTAAGAAATGAGCAGTTCTTC	CASGVRNEQFF
TRBJ2-5	NA	TRBV5-1	NA	TGCGCCAGCAGCTTTGGAGAGAGGGGCCCTCAGGAGACCCAGTACTTC	CASSFGERGPQETQYF
TRBJ2-7	few	TRBV27	TRBD1	TGTGCCAGCTCAGGACAGGGATTCCACGAGCAGTACTTC	CASSGQGFHEQYF
TRBJ1-2	few	TRBV6-1	NA	TGTGCCAGCAGTGAAGCCACAGCTAACTATGGCTACACCTTC	CASSEATANYGYTF
TRBJ2-7	NA	TRBV12-5	NA	TGTGCTAGTGGTTTAACCGGGAAGGAGTACGAGCAGTACTTC	CASGLTGKEYEQYF